Sequencing of this TCR beta chain was carried out in a study of shared clonotypes between healthy human individuals. General study points: Memory subsets had estimated richness that was generally smaller than that of naive subsets.

This clone was seen a single time. Its antigen remains unidentified. All donors were healthy HIV-negative adults lacking recent acute infections or vaccinations. CD4+ cell separation produced CD45RA+ naive and CD45RA-negative memory subsets. The genomic DNA of each subset was split evenly across several immunoSEQ plates. Clones were sequenced by immunoSEQ multiplex PCR, and TCRdb holds only the in-frame ones, with some missing. The sample carries approximately 1.5 million clones, roughly 98% recorded once. The germline V gene has CDR1 MGHRA and CDR2 YSYEKL. The CDR3 contains 15 residues. Trimming shortened V by 0 bases and J by 7 bases, and 12 bases separated the two germline ends.

The chain recombines TRBV4-1 with TRBJ1-4, with unresolved D. Sequencing input: naive CD4+ T cells sorted from blood. Subset meaning: CD45RA+ positively selected. The sequence derives from a man aged 30 to 39 in good health. CDR3 sequence reads: CASSQEYARGEKLFF. The CDR3 DNA follows: TGCGCCAGCAGCCAAGAATACGCCAGAGGTGAAAAACTGTTTTTT.